This T cell receptor beta chain appears in the sequencing data of a study of cytomegalovirus exposure and HLA in healthy donors. The CDR3 runs to 16 residues. The V gene's germline CDR1 is SGHAT and CDR2 FQNNGV. V was clipped by 0 bases and J by 10 bases, with 16 bases between them. Both 60 Vbeta primers and 13 Jbeta primers went into the PCR. TCRdb's copy holds only in-frame clones and misses some; the assay was immunoSEQ multiplex PCR. Counted here are 60,000 or so clones, about 72% occurring once; the ten biggest clones make up 2.5% to 3.5%. The chain couples TRBV11-2 to TRBJ1-6; no clear D. Sequenced sample: PBMCs. This receptor was taken from a woman in her thirties or forties in good health and CMV-seropositive. The CDR3 is CASSLDPADSGSPLHF. CDR3 nucleotide sequence: TGTGCCAGCAGCTTAGATCCGGCCGACTCGGGGTCACCCCTCCACTTT. Using reference TRBV11-2 and TRBJ1-6 for the parts outside the CDR3, the full variable domain is EAGVAQSPRYKIIEKRQSVAFWCNPISGHATLYWYQQILGQGPKLLIQFQNNGVVDDSQLPKDRFSAERLKGVDSTLKIQPAKLEDSAVYLCASSLDPADSGSPLHFGNGTRLTVT.